The next 17 T cell receptor beta chains were all read from a single sample in a study of blood T cell repertoires in COVID-19. The data were produced by immunoSEQ multiplex PCR, yet TCRdb's version contains in-frame clones alone and is incomplete. The sample includes 150,000 to 200,000 clones, 84% of them seen just once. The sequenced sample consisted of peripheral blood. These receptors all come from a middle-aged man who had recovered from COVID-19.

The CDR3 loop reads CASSSGVGKTQYF. The CDR3 DNA is TGTGCCAGCAGTTCCGGGGTCGGAAAGACCCAGTACTTC. The chain couples TRBV6-2 or TRBV6-3 to TRBJ2-5; a possible D gene is TRBD2 (5 bases). This CDR3 is built from 13 residues. Trimming took off 4 bases at V and 6 bases at J, with 12 bases between the two ends. The V gene's germline CDR1 is MNHEY and CDR2 SVGEGT.

The chain employs TRBV5-3 and TRBJ2-4, with D possibly being TRBD1 (6 bases). Being an ORF, TRBV5-3 has a function that is uncertain. V lost 6 bases and J lost 1, with 14 bases in between. This CDR3 is 15 amino acids long. The CDR3 sequence is CARTRSGVAKNIQYF. The CDR3 region has the DNA TGTGCCAGAACCAGATCAGGGGTGGCCAAAAACATTCAGTACTTC.

V gene TRBV5-1 combines with J gene TRBJ2-5, with TRBD1 matching 8 bases. The germline CDR1 and CDR2 sequences are SGHRS and YFSETQ. V was clipped by 3 bases and J by 1 base; unmatched bases: 5. The CDR3 consists of 15 residues. CDR3 DNA sequence: TGCGCCAGCAGCTATACCGGGACAGGCCAAGAGACCCAGTACTTC. It codes for CASSYTGTGQETQYF.

The chain links TRBV3-1 (or the pseudogene TRBV3-2) to TRBJ1-5; D not certain. CDR3 length: 13 amino acids. Looked up from germline, CDR1 is LGHDT and CDR2 is YNNKEL (reference sequence). The V gene lost 4 bases and the J gene lost 7 bases, with 11 bases spanning the gap. The CDR3 coding sequence is TGTGCCAGCAGCCGCGGGTCAAGGCAGCCCCAGCATTTT. Encoded protein: CASSRGSRQPQHF.

This clone was counted a few times. The CDR3 loop is CASSLPSAYNEQFF. The CDR3 region has the DNA TGCGCCAGCAGCTTGCCTAGCGCCTACAATGAGCAGTTCTTC. The chain recombines TRBV5-1 with TRBJ2-1, with D possibly matching TRBD2 (6 bases). CDR1 is SGHRS, CDR2 YFSETQ, per germline. CDR3 length: 14 residues. V lost 1 base to trimming and J lost 2 bases, with 7 bases between them.

J is TRBJ1-1 and V is TRBV7-8; no reliable D call. There are 13 residues in the CDR3. Germline assignment: CDR1 SGHVS and CDR2 FQNEAQ. V gave up 4 bases and J gave up 2 bases, with 8 bases separating them. CDR3: CASSSDINTEAFF. The CDR3 DNA is TGTGCCAGCAGCTCCGACATAAACACTGAAGCTTTCTTT.

The chain employs TRBV7-2 and TRBJ1-1; the match to TRBD1 covers 9 bases. This CDR3 spans 18 amino acids. The germline V gene has CDR1 SGHTA and CDR2 FQGNSA. With 3 bases clipped from V and 3 bases from J, the junction kept 14 bases outside the gene matches. The CDR3 nucleotides read TGTGCCAGCAGCTTTCTTAAGGGGACAGGGAACGGTGACACTGAAGCTTTCTTT. It encodes CASSFLKGTGNGDTEAFF.

The chain employs TRBV7-2 and TRBJ2-7; the D gene is possibly TRBD1 (5 bases). The CDR3 spans 15 residues. Germline CDR1 SGHTA, CDR2 FQGNSA. With 4 bases removed from V and 2 bases from J, the gap between germline ends came to 15 bases. This chain's CDR3 is CASSSRQRYPYEQYF. As DNA, the CDR3 is TGTGCCAGCAGCTCCCGACAGAGGTACCCCTACGAGCAGTACTTC.

This clone was seen more than once but under ten times. The chain links TRBV7-9 to TRBJ2-7, with D possibly matching TRBD2 (6 bases). Trimming removed 5 bases from V and 4 bases from J, with 18 bases in between. Germline V gives CDR1 SEHNR, CDR2 FQNEAQ (reference sequence). The CDR3 contains 15 residues. The CDR3 sequence is CASSPGSNPGYEQYF. In DNA, the CDR3 is TGTGCCAGCAGCCCCGGGAGTAACCCTGGGTACGAGCAGTACTTC.

The chain has TRBV12-3 or TRBV12-4 and TRBJ1-2; D might be TRBD1 (5 bases). V lost 6 bases to trimming and J lost 7 bases, with 9 bases between them. The CDR3 is 11 amino acids. CDR3 DNA: TGTGCCAGCAGCCCAGGGTTTGGCTACACCTTC. As protein: CASSPGFGYTF.

In its sample, this clone was seen a few times. The CDR3 loop is CSVVQGINEQYF. In DNA form, the CDR3 reads TGCAGCGTCGTACAGGGAATCAACGAGCAGTACTTC. The chain uses TRBV29-1 and TRBJ2-7, with a tentative D call TRBD1 (6 bases). Trimming pared 6 bases from V and 5 bases from J, leaving 14 bases between. Germline lookup yields CDR1 SQVTM and CDR2 ANQGSEA. CDR3 length equals 12 residues.

Written as DNA, the CDR3 is TGTGCCAGCAGCCTTAGCGGGACCAACACAGATACGCAGTATTTT. It translates to CASSLSGTNTDTQYF. The chain recombines TRBV7-8 with TRBJ2-3; 8 nucleotides line up with TRBD2. CDR1 and CDR2 from the germline V gene are SGHVS and FQNEAQ. Losses at the gene ends were 5 bases for V and 2 bases for J; bases not matched to a gene: 6. CDR3 length equals 15 residues.

The chain combines TRBV29-1 with TRBJ1-3; D possibly corresponds to TRBD1 (6 bases). V was clipped by 5 bases and J by 4 bases, with 6 bases between them. This CDR3 has 11 amino acids. Germline V lookup: CDR1 SQVTM, CDR2 ANQGSEA. This CDR3 is CSVQGGNTIYF. The CDR3 DNA sequence: TGCAGCGTTCAGGGGGGAAACACCATATATTTT. Based on the CDR3 plus reference TRBV29-1 and TRBJ1-3, the full variable domain is SAVISQKPSRDICQRGTSLTIQCQVDSQVTMMFWYRQQPGQSLTLIATANQGSEATYESGFVIDKFPISRPNLTFSTLTVSNMSPEDSSIYLCSVQGGNTIYFGEGSWLTVV.

The chain carries TRBV7-2 and TRBJ1-5; 9 nucleotides line up with TRBD1. Germline V CDR1 and CDR2: SGHTA, FQGNSA. The CDR3 loop spans 16 amino acids. J was trimmed by 0 bases and V by 5 bases; bases with no gene match: 5. The CDR3: CASSVQGANSNQPQHF. CDR3 bases: TGTGCCAGCAGCGTACAGGGGGCCAATAGCAATCAGCCCCAGCATTTT. The whole variable domain, filled in from reference TRBV7-2 and TRBJ1-5, reads GAGVSQSPSNKVTEKGKDVELRCDPISGHTALYWYRQSLGQGLEFLIYFQGNSAPDKSGLPSDRFSAERTGGSVSTLTIQRTQQEDSAVYLCASSVQGANSNQPQHFGDGTRLSIL.

V and J are TRBV29-1 and TRBJ2-1, with D hard to call. Germline CDR1 reads SQVTM; CDR2 reads ANQGSEA. The V and J ends lost 7 bases and 0 bases respectively, with 10 bases between them. This CDR3 spans 13 amino acids. The CDR3 sequence is CSAEIRSYNEQFF. CDR3 coding DNA: TGCAGCGCCGAGATCCGCTCCTACAATGAGCAGTTCTTC.

The chain combines TRBV28 with TRBJ2-2; 9 bases map to TRBD2. Trimming at V came to 10 bases and at J to 3 bases, leaving 12 bases not matched to a gene. Germline CDR1 reads MDHEN; CDR2 reads SYDVKM. The CDR3 is 16 residues long. The CDR3 spells CATHFGGRADTGELFF. CDR3 nucleotides: TGTGCCACCCATTTCGGCGGGAGGGCGGACACCGGGGAGCTGTTTTTT.

V and J are TRBV28 and TRBJ1-1; 8 bases are shared with TRBD1. The CDR3 is made up of 15 amino acids. V shed 6 bases and J 4 bases; nucleotides not matched to a gene: 10. CDR1 is MDHEN, CDR2 SYDVKM, per germline. The CDR3 loop is CASSRQMTGATEAFF. CDR3 DNA sequence: TGTGCCAGCAGCCGACAAATGACAGGGGCCACTGAAGCTTTCTTT.